This T cell receptor beta chain was recorded in a study of T cell responses to AZD1222 COVID-19 vaccine. CDR3 length equals 14 residues. The V and J ends lost 2 bases and 5 bases respectively, with 13 bases between them. CDR1 and CDR2 from the germline V gene are SGHRS and YFSETQ. Study-wide findings and caveats: Scientists sampled the repertoires only once the peak T cell response had passed. Donors, mostly white British, included more females; clonal diversity was possibly underestimated.

Comments on this clone: What it binds is unknown.

Repertoires were generated with immunoSEQ multiplex PCR, while TCRdb's copy carries only in-frame clones and drops some. The sample includes over 35,000 clones, about 82% seen only once; the top ten take roughly 21%. This sample comprised peripheral blood, obtained 28 days after the second dose of the MenACWY control vaccine. This TCR was sampled from an adult who received the MenACWY meningococcal vaccine as a control. This rearrangement joins TRBV5-1 to TRBJ1-1; D gene uncertain. The CDR3 DNA sequence: TGCGCCAGCAGCTTTATGACGGGTGGGACTGAAGCTTTCTTT. It is translated as CASSFMTGGTEAFF.